Following are 9 T cell receptor beta chains from one sample sequenced in a study of beta chain features in type 1 diabetes. General observations from the study: Across all four CD4+ subsets, people with type 1 diabetes showed modestly shorter TCRB CDR3s.

Their specific antigens are unknown. Sequencing targeted expressed TCRB transcripts, as all isolated RNA had been reverse transcribed. Sequencing used immunoSEQ multiplex PCR; TCRdb keeps in-frame clones, though not all of them. The sample carries more than 300,000 clones, around 9% recorded once. The sample comprised central memory CD4+ T cells from blood. Source of these receptors: a man between 25 and 39 years old with type 1 diabetes.

The V call is TRBV7-9, the J call TRBJ1-2, with 7 bases that match TRBD1. J lost 8 bases, V lost 5 bases, and 17 bases had no gene match. The germline V gene has CDR1 SEHNR and CDR2 FQNEAQ (reference sequence). CDR3 length: 16 amino acids. CDR3 in DNA: TGTGCCAGCAGCCCAAGGGGGCAGACAGCCCCCGGCGGCTACACCTTC. It is translated as CASSPRGQTAPGGYTF.

This clone was seen many times. The chain recombines TRBV4-1 with TRBJ2-1, with a possible D match to TRBD2 (6 bases). Per germline, CDR1 MGHRA and CDR2 YSYEKL. The CDR3 length is 15 residues. Trimming pared 4 bases from V and 5 bases from J, leaving 15 bases between. The CDR3 bases are TGCGCCAGCAGCCTCCTAGGACTACCAAACAATGAGCAGTTCTTC. Translation gives CASSLLGLPNNEQFF.

This clone occurred a few times. In nucleotides, the CDR3 is TGTGCCAGCAGTGAAGGGGACTATGGCTACACCTTC. The encoded protein is CASSEGDYGYTF. The J gene is TRBJ1-2, the V gene TRBV2; D gene uncertain. This CDR3 is built from 12 residues. V dropped 1 base and J dropped 3 bases, with 3 bases sitting between them. Per germline, CDR1 SNHLY and CDR2 FYNNEI.

The CDR3 region is CASAPVWENYGYTF. The CDR3, as DNA: TGTGCCAGCGCCCCCGTGTGGGAAAACTATGGCTACACCTTC. This chain connects TRBV5-6 to TRBJ1-2; D unclear. V lost 7 bases to trimming and J lost 2 bases, with 15 bases between them. The germline V gene encodes CDR1 SGHDT and CDR2 YYEEEE. The CDR3 contains 14 residues.

This clone was detected a few times. V and J are TRBV30 and TRBJ1-4; tentatively, D is TRBD1 (5 bases). Between the trimmed V and J ends, which lost 2 bases and 5 bases, there was a span of 18 bases. Per germline, CDR1 GTSNPN and CDR2 SVGIG (reference sequence). CDR3 length: 16 residues. CDR3 protein: CAWSKTTGTANEKLFF. CDR3 nucleotide sequence: TGTGCCTGGAGTAAAACAACCGGGACCGCAAATGAAAAACTGTTTTTT.

This chain links TRBV12-5 with TRBJ2-5; a weak D match, TRBD2 (6 bases). The CDR3 covers 14 residues. The germline CDR1 and CDR2 sequences are LGHNT and FRNRAP. V was pared by 5 bases and J by 5 bases, with 15 bases between. This chain's CDR3 is CASGNGTAPETQYF. As DNA, the CDR3 is TGTGCTAGTGGTAACGGGACTGCCCCGGAGACCCAGTACTTC.

This clone came up a few times. This chain links TRBV5-8 with TRBJ2-7; unclear D gene. Germline CDR1 and CDR2: SGHTS and YDEGEE. Trimming removed 7 bases from V and 0 bases from J, with 11 bases in between. The CDR3 spans 13 residues. The chain's CDR3 is CASDAALSYEQYF. DNA for the CDR3: TGTGCCAGCGACGCTGCGCTCTCCTACGAGCAGTACTTC.

In this sample, this clone turned up a few times. The CDR3 spells CASRARITAPDTQYF. CDR3 sequence (DNA): TGTGCCAGCAGGGCCAGGATTACGGCCCCAGATACGCAGTATTTT. The chain couples TRBV2 to TRBJ2-3; D is uncertain. The CDR3 sequence is 15 residues long. Germline CDR1 reads SNHLY; CDR2 reads FYNNEI. V lost 6 bases to trimming and J lost 4 bases, with 17 bases between them.

This clone has just a few counts. The gene calls are TRBV5-1 and TRBJ1-6; D remains ambiguous. The CDR3 contains 15 residues. Germline CDR1 and CDR2: SGHRS and YFSETQ. Trimming took off 1 base at V and 7 bases at J, with 12 bases between the two ends. The CDR3 DNA sequence: TGCGCCAGCAGCTTGAGGCAGGATCCCAATTCACCCCTCCACTTT. This translates into CASSLRQDPNSPLHF.